Included here is one T cell receptor beta chain sequence, with context. Its antigen is currently unknown. Germline loops: CDR1 SGHRS, CDR2 YFSETQ. Trimming took off 3 bases at V and 0 bases at J, with 9 bases between the two ends. This CDR3 contains 15 residues. The sample comes from a study of T cell responses to AZD1222 COVID-19 vaccine. Clones were read by immunoSEQ multiplex PCR, and TCRdb kept only the in-frame ones, dropping some. This sample has around 110,000 clones; 85% to 90% occur once, and the top ten carry over 7.5%. Study conclusions and caveats: Regions 160-218 and 743-854 dominated among vaccine-associated CD4 TCRs spanning spike.

This TCR was sampled from an adult in good health. The rearrangement uses TRBV5-1 and TRBJ1-4; D possibly corresponds to TRBD1 (5 bases). The sample in question was peripheral blood, obtained on day 0 of AZD1222 vaccination. CDR3 DNA: TGCGCCAGCAGCTCTGGGACCACAACTAATGAAAAACTGTTTTTT. Encoded protein: CASSSGTTTNEKLFF.